The text below deals with one T cell receptor beta chain. The table lists this clone with a few counts. The antigen it recognizes is unknown. Per-base qualities were not stored, and no clone one base away is much larger. TCRbeta CDR3 regions were amplified from genomic DNA by means of the immunoSEQ Assay, a bias-controlled multiplex PCR. Per the source publication's procedure: The number of nucleated cells in each sample was estimated from the amplification of reference gene primers within the assay. To quantify the absolute abundance of each unique TCRbeta CDR3 rearrangement, sequence reads were collapsed and filtered. For each sample, productive Simpson clonality was calculated as the square root of Simpson's diversity index across productive rearrangements. In its TCRdb copy, this immuneACCESS table keeps in-frame sequences only and misses some clones. Where compared with another copy, unresolved V genes explain less than half of these, and the others have no known cause. Clonal size and the V and J genes are those of that table, whereas D and trimming came from the DNA. The sample has 150,000 to 200,000 clones on record, 75% to 80% of them singletons. Of the sample, about 26% falls within the top ten clones.

The collaborating institutions used their own protocols to collect whole blood in K2EDTA tubes. For TCRbeta analysis, collaborators shipped samples in one of three forms: frozen whole blood, isolated PBMCs, or DNA extracted from either of those sample types. These data are taken from a study of blood T cell repertoires in COVID-19 (dated by TCRdb to 2018 to 2020). Regarding the complete study: The collaborator samples originated in the United States, Italy and Spain and spanned the acute and convalescent phases of COVID-19. The dataset comprised deeply sampled blood TCRbeta repertoires from subjects exposed to, actively infected with, or recovered from COVID-19. Sample metadata almost always included a de-identified subject ID, COVID-19 status, age in years and sex. Samples were obtained from the ongoing ImmuneRACE study (first 160 participants) and from 1,000 to 1,500 subjects provided by 6 global collaborators. A freely available public database, intended as a resource for researchers studying the immune response to SARS-CoV-2, is where the repertoires were released. Where available, HLA class I and class II types were taken from metadata supplied by the sample provider and were not determined by assay-based typing. The prospective study material was composed of cDNA or gDNA derived from T cells, B-cell-depleted T cells, or PBMCs. Broader findings and caveats from the paper: The amount of clinical and demographic metadata varied by source and participant and was provided uncurated.

CDR1 and CDR2 are read off the germline V gene as KGHSH and LQKENI. A distance of 15 bases separates the germline ends of V and J, which lose 11 bases and 5 bases respectively. Taken from cysteine to phenylalanine, the CDR3 has 13 residues. This entry keeps only the CDR3 DNA: 39 bases, framed from base 1. Material for sequencing was peripheral blood. This sequence uses TRBV18 and TRBJ2-2; no D gene call is confident. This TCR derives from a woman between 65 and 79 years old with acute or convalescent COVID-19. The DNA sequence reads TGTGCCTCGGTGGCCACCGGGACCGGGGAGCTGTTTTTT. Its translation is CASVATGTGELFF.